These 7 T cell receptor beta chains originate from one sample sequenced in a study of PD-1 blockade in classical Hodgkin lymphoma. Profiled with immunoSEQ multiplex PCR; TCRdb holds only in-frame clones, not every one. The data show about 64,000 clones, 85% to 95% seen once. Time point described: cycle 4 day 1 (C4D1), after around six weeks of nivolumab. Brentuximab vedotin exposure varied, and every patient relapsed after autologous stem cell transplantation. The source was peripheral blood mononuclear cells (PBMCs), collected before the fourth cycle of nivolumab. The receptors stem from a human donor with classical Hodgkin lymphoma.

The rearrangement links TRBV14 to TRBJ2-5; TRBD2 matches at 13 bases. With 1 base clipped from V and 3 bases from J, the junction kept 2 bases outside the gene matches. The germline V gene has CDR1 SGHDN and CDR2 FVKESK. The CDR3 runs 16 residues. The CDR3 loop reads CASSQGGLAGEETQYF. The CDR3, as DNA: TGTGCCAGCAGCCAAGGTGGACTAGCGGGAGAAGAGACCCAGTACTTC.

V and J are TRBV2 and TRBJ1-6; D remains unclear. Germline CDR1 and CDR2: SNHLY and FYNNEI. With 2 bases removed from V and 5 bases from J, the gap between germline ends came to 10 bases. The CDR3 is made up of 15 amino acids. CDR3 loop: CASSEQAGDNSPLHF. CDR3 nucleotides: TGTGCCAGCAGTGAACAGGCAGGCGATAATTCACCCCTCCACTTT.

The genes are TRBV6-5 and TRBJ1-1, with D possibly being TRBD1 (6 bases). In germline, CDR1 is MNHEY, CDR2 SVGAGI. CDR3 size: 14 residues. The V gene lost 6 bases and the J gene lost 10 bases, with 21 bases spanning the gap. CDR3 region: CASRARGDAFRAFF. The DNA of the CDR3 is TGTGCCAGCAGAGCGAGGGGGGACGCCTTCCGAGCTTTCTTT.

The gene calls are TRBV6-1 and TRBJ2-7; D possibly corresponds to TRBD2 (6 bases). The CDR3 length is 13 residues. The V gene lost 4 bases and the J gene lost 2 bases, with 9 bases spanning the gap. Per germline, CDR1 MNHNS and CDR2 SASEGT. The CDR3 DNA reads TGTGCCAGCAGTGCTGGAGGGCCCTACGAGCAGTACTTC. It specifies CASSAGGPYEQYF.

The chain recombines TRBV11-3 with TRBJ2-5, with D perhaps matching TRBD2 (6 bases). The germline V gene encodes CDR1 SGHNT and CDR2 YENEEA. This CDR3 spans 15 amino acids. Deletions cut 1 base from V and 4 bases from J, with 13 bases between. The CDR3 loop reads CASSLVSMGGETQYF. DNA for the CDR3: TGTGCCAGCAGCTTAGTTTCGATGGGGGGAGAGACCCAGTACTTC.

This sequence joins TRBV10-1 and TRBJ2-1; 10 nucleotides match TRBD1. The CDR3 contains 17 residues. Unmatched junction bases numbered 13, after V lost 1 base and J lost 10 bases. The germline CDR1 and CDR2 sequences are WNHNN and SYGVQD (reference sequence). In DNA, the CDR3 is TGCGCCAGCAGTGAGTTAAGACCGGGACAGGGGTTGCGGGAGCAGTTCTTC. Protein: CASSELRPGQGLREQFF.

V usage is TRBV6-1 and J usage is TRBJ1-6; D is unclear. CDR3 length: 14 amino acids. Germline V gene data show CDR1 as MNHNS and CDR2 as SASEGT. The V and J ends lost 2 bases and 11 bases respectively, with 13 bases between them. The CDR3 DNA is TGTGCCAGCAGTGAAATCGGGCAGCGCCCACCCCTCCACTTT. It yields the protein CASSEIGQRPPLHF.